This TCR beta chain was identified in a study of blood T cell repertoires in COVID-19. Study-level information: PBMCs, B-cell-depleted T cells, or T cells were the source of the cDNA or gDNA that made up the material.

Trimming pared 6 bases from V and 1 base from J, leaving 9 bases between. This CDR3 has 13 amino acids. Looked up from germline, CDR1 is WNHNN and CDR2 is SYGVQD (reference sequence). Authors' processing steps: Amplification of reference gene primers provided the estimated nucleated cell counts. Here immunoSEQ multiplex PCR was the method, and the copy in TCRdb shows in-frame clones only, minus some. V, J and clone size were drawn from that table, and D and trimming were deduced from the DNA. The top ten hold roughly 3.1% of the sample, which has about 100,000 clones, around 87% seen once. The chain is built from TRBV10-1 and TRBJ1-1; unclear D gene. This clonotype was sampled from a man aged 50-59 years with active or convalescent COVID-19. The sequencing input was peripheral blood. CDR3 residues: CASSLTGNTEAFF. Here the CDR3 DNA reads TGCGCCAGCAGCCTGACGGGGAACACTGAAGCTTTCTTT.